The 11 T cell receptor beta chains presented below share a single source sample, sequenced in a study of T cell repertoires in cytomegalovirus infection. Each CDR3 protein is one row after TCRdb ran MiXCR on the reads. The sample has 450,000 to 550,000 distinct CDR3 sequences, roughly 46% seen once; the top ten hold 40% to 50%. Antigen specificity for these receptors is unknown. The material sequenced was cultured PBMCs, taken from culture after CMV antigen stimulation. Receptor source: a human donor in good health (CMV status not recorded). Some clones in this sample may be carry-over from other donors' samples.

There are a few counts of this clonotype. CDR3 nucleotides: TGTGCCAGCAGCTGGGGTGGGATGGGCACAGATACGCAGTATTTT. Its translation: CASSWGGMGTDTQYF. The chain carries TRBV7-8 and TRBJ2-3; the D is unclear. This CDR3 is built from 15 residues. V dropped 4 bases and J dropped 1 base, with 12 bases sitting between them. Germline CDR1 reads SGHVS; CDR2 reads FQNEAQ.

The chain links TRBV11-2 to TRBJ2-7; D gene ambiguous. Germline assignment: CDR1 SGHAT and CDR2 FQNNGV. The CDR3 runs to 15 residues. Trimming cost V 5 bases and J 1 base, with 15 bases left between them. The CDR3 region has the DNA TGTGCCAGCAGCCCGGGCCCCACCAGATCCTACGAGCAGTACTTC. It is translated as CASSPGPTRSYEQYF.

The chain uses TRBV2 and TRBJ1-1; unclear D gene. V lost 2 bases and J 7 bases, leaving 8 bases between the germline ends. This CDR3 comprises 12 residues. CDR1 is SNHLY, CDR2 FYNNEI, per germline. The CDR3 sequence: CASSEPPVEAFF. The CDR3 region has the DNA TGTGCCAGCAGTGAACCGCCGGTTGAAGCTTTCTTT.

V and J are TRBV6-6 and TRBJ2-7, with D unresolved. V was trimmed by 2 bases and J by 3 bases, leaving 11 bases between them. The CDR3 is 14 amino acids. CDR1 and CDR2 (germline): MNHNY, SVGAGI (reference sequence). CDR3: CASSYRSGIYEQYF. The CDR3 region has the DNA TGTGCCAGCAGTTACAGGTCAGGAATCTACGAGCAGTACTTC.

This clonotype was observed a few times. The rearrangement uses TRBV6-8 and TRBJ2-1, with no clear D. V was pared by 6 bases and J by 7 bases, with 19 bases between. Germline loops: CDR1 MNHGY, CDR2 SAAAGT. This CDR3 has 15 amino acids. CDR3 sequence: CASRSTLFARNEQFF. Here the CDR3 DNA reads TGTGCCAGCAGATCCACCCTCTTTGCTAGGAATGAGCAGTTCTTC.

V and J are TRBV12-3 or TRBV12-4 and TRBJ1-3; TRBD1 might be the D (6 bases). The CDR3 covers 14 residues. V was shortened by 5 bases and J by 0 bases, with 8 bases between the two germline ends. Here the CDR3 reads CASSHRDSGNTIYF. CDR3 coding DNA: TGTGCCAGCAGTCACAGGGACTCTGGAAACACCATATATTTT.

This clonotype was counted at least ten times. The chain is built from TRBV7-2 and TRBJ2-2, with D possibly being TRBD1 or TRBD2 (6 bases each). Germline CDR1 SGHTA, CDR2 FQGNSA. This CDR3 comprises 16 residues. V was clipped by 5 bases and J by 6 bases, with 19 bases between them. CDR3 amino acids: CASSPRKGGRAGELFF. The DNA of the CDR3 is TGTGCCAGCAGCCCCCGTAAGGGGGGAAGAGCCGGGGAGCTGTTTTTT.

The chain uses TRBV4-1 and TRBJ2-1, with a weak D call TRBD2 (6 bases). Looked up from germline, CDR1 is MGHRA and CDR2 is YSYEKL. This CDR3 contains 14 residues. The V gene lost 0 bases and the J gene lost 7 bases, with 10 bases spanning the gap. For the CDR3, the DNA is TGCGCCAGCAGCCAAGAGACTAGTTTTAATGAGCAGTTCTTC. Its translation is CASSQETSFNEQFF.

The table lists this clonotype with a few counts. This chain joins TRBV10-3 and TRBJ2-1, with TRBD2 as a possible D gene (5 bases). The CDR3 loop spans 15 amino acids. Trimming cost V 6 bases and J 0 bases, with 12 bases left between them. Germline CDR1 reads ENHRY; CDR2 reads SYGVKD. In DNA form, the CDR3 reads TGTGCCATCAGCCTTGGGAGTTCCTCCTACAATGAGCAGTTCTTC. Its protein is CAISLGSSSYNEQFF.

This clonotype has ten or more counts. The rearrangement links TRBV7-8 to TRBJ1-3; TRBD1 might be the D (6 bases). Trimming stripped 5 bases from V and 4 bases from J, with 12 bases between. Germline V gene data show CDR1 as SGHVS and CDR2 as FQNEAQ. This CDR3 region has 14 residues. The CDR3, as DNA: TGTGCCAGCAGCCTTAGAGACAGGGGAAACACCATATATTTT. This sequence encodes CASSLRDRGNTIYF.

The V gene is TRBV6-2 or TRBV6-3, the J gene TRBJ1-5; D unclear. Trimming stripped 6 bases from V and 1 base from J, with 13 bases between. Per germline, CDR1 MNHEY and CDR2 SVGEGT. There are 15 residues in the CDR3. CDR3 DNA sequence: TGTGCCAGCAGCCTGACACCTTGGAGCAATCAGCCCCAGCATTTT. As protein: CASSLTPWSNQPQHF.